This T cell receptor beta chain was recovered during a study of blood T cell repertoires in COVID-19. Whole-study context: T cells, B-cell-depleted T cells, or PBMCs supplied cDNA or gDNA.

In the original analysis: Estimation of nucleated cell counts relied on the amplification of reference gene primers. TCRdb keeps only in-frame clones here, not all; method: immunoSEQ multiplex PCR. V, J and clone size derive from that table, while D and trimming were established from the DNA sequence. The repertoire holds about 320,000 clones, with roughly 90% as singletons. The CDR3 totals 15 residues. The germline V gene encodes CDR1 LNHNV and CDR2 YYDKDF (reference sequence). With 1 base removed from V and 5 bases from J, the gap between germline ends came to 14 bases. Clinical histories supplied by participants themselves formed the basis of cohort assignment. Donors in Cohort 3 counted as recovered after two negative PCRs, clearance, or symptom resolution.

Sequenced sample: PBMCs or T cells enriched from blood (not recorded which). The clonotype originates from a man aged 55 to 70 who had recovered from COVID-19. This chain uses TRBV15 with TRBJ1-1; D call uncertain. CDR3 nucleotides: TGTGCCACCAGCAGAGCTTCGGGAGGGAGTACTGAAGCTTTCTTT. It translates to CATSRASGGSTEAFF.